The clone carrying this T cell receptor beta chain was observed a few times. Library preparation (for TCRbeta) was performed with unique molecular identifiers. One entry per CDR3 protein, called by TCRdb with MiXCR from the PCR reads. Of about 610,000 distinct CDR3 sequences listed, 10% to 13% are singletons. The V gene's germline CDR1 is SQVTM and CDR2 ANQGSEA. V was clipped by 4 bases and J by 10 bases, with 13 bases between them. This CDR3 comprises 11 residues. This specimen comes from a study of T-cell reconstitution after alpha-beta-depleted transplantation in children. The receptor was derived from a human donor who donated a stem cell graft to a child with acute myeloid leukemia. Source: PBMCs from the stem cell graft donor, taken from the stem cell graft. The chain joins TRBV29-1 to TRBJ1-1, with a possible D match to TRBD1 (5 bases). CDR3 nucleotides: TGCAGCGTTGTGCGTGGGGGTCCAGCTTTCTTT. It encodes CSVVRGGPAFF.